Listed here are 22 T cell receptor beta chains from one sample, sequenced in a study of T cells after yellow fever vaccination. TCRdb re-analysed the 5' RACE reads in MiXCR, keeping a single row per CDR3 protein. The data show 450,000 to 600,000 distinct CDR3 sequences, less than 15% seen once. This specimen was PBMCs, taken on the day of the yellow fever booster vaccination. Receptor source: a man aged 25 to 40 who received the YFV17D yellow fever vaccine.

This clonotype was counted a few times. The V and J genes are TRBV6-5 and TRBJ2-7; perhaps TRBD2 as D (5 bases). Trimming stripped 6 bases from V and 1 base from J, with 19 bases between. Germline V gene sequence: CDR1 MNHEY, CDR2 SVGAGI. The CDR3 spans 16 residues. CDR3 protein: CASRPVRGTYSYEQYF. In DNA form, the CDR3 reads TGTGCCAGCAGACCCGTCCGGGGAACCTATTCCTACGAGCAGTACTTC.

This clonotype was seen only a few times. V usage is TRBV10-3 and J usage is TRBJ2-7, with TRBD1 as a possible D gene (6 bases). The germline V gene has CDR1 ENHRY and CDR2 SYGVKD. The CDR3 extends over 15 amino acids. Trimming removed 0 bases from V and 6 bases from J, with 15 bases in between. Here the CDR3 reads CAISESTTRGGEQYF. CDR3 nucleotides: TGTGCCATCAGTGAGTCGACTACCCGAGGGGGCGAGCAGTACTTC.

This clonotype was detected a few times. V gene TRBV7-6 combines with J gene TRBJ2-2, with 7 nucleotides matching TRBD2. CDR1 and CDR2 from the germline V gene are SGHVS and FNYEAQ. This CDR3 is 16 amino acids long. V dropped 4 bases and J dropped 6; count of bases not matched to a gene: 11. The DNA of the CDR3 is TGTGCCAGCAGCTCGGCGGCGGGAGTTTACGCCGGGGAGCTGTTTTTT. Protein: CASSSAAGVYAGELFF.

CDR3 in DNA: TGTGCCAGCTCACCGAGCGTCCCGGTTGGGGAGCAGTACTTC. Encoded protein: CASSPSVPVGEQYF. The chain has TRBV18 and TRBJ2-7; D uncertain. Germline assignment: CDR1 KGHSH and CDR2 LQKENI. V shed 3 bases and J shed 7 bases, with 16 bases lying between them. This CDR3 region has 14 residues.

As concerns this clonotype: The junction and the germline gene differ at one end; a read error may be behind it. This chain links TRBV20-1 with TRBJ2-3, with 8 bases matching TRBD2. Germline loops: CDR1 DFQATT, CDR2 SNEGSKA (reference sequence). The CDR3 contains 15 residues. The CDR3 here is CCAKTNGRATDTQYF. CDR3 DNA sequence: TGCTGTGCTAAAACAAACGGGAGGGCGACAGATACGCAGTATTTT.

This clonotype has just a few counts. The CDR3 spells CASSLAGTGGVQPQHF. The CDR3 DNA reads as TGTGCCAGCAGCTTGGCGGGGACAGGGGGCGTTCAGCCCCAGCATTTT. J is TRBJ1-5 and V is TRBV5-5, with 12 bases aligning to TRBD1. CDR3 length: 16 amino acids. Per germline, CDR1 SGHKS and CDR2 YYEKEE (reference sequence). V dropped 0 bases and J dropped 6; count of bases not matched to a gene: 4.

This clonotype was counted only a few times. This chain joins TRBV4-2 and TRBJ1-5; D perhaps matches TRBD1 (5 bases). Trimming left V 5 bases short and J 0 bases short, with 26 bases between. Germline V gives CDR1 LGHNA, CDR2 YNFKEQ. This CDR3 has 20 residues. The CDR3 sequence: CASSRNRPGQGTYSNQPQHF. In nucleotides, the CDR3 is TGTGCCAGCAGCAGAAACCGACCCGGCCAGGGAACATATAGCAATCAGCCCCAGCATTTT.

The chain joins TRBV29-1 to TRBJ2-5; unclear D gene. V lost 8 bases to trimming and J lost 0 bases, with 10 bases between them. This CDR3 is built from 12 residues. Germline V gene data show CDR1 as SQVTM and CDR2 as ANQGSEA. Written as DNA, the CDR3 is TGCAGCACATTGGGGTACCAAGAGACCCAGTACTTC. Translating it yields CSTLGYQETQYF.

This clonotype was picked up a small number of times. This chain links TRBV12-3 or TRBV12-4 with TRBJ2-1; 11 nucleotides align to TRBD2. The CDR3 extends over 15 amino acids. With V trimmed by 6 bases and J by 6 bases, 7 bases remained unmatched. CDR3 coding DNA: TGTGCCAGCAGCCAACCGGGACTAGCGGCCAATGAGCAGTTCTTC. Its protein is CASSQPGLAANEQFF.

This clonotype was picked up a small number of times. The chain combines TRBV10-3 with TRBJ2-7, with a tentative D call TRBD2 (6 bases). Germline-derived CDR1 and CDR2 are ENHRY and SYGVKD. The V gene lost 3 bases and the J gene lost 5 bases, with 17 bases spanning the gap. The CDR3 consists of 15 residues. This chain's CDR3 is CAISDLLLTGDEQYF. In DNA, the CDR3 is TGTGCCATCAGTGATCTCCTCCTAACGGGGGACGAGCAGTACTTC.

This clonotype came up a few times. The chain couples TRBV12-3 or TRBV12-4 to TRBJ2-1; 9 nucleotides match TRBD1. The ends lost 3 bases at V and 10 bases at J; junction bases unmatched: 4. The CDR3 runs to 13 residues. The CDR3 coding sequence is TGTGCCAGCAGTTTGGACAGGGGTCGGGAGCAGTTCTTC. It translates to CASSLDRGREQFF.

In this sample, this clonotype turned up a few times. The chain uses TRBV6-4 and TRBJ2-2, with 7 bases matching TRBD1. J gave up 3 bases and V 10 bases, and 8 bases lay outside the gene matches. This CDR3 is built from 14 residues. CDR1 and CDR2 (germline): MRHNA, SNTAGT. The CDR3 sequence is CATRGQGDTGELFF. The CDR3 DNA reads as TGTGCCACCCGGGGCCAGGGGGACACCGGGGAGCTGTTTTTT.

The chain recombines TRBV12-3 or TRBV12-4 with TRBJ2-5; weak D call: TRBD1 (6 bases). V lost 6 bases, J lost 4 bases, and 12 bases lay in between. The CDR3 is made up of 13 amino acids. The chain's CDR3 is CASRPGVRETQYF. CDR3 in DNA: TGTGCCAGCAGGCCAGGGGTTCGAGAGACCCAGTACTTC.

CDR3 DNA sequence: TGTGCCAGCAGCCTTACCAGGGGGCGCACAGATACGCAGTATTTT. This translates into CASSLTRGRTDTQYF. The chain recombines TRBV11-2 with TRBJ2-3; 8 bases agree with TRBD1. The CDR3 is 15 residues long. Germline CDR1 and CDR2: SGHAT and FQNNGV. The V gene end was trimmed by 5 bases and the J gene end by 1 base; junction bases not matched to a gene: 5.

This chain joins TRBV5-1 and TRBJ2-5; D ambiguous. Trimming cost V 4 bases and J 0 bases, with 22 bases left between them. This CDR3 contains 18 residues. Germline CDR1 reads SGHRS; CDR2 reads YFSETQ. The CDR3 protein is CASSEDGYPGGDQETQYF. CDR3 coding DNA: TGCGCCAGCAGCGAGGACGGTTACCCTGGTGGGGACCAAGAGACCCAGTACTTC. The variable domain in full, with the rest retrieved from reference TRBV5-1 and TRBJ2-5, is KAGVTQTPRYLIKTRGQQVTLSCSPISGHRSVSWYQQTPGQGLQFLFEYFSETQRNKGNFPGRFSGRQFSNSRSEMNVSTLELGDSALYLCASSEDGYPGGDQETQYFGPGTRLLVL.

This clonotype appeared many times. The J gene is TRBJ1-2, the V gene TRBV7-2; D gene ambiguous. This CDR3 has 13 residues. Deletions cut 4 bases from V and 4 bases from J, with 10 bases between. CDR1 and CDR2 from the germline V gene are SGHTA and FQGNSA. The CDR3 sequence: CASSSKGGYGYTF. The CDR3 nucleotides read TGTGCCAGCAGCTCAAAAGGAGGCTATGGCTACACCTTC.

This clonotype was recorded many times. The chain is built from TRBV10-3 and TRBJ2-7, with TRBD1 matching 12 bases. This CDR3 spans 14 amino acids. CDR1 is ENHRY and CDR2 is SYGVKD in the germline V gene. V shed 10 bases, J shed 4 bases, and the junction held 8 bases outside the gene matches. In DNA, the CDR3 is TGTGCCACCCTTGCGGGACAGGGGGCTTACGAGCAGTACTTC. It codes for CATLAGQGAYEQYF.

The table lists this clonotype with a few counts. CDR3 region: CASSVVASENTGELFF. The CDR3 DNA reads as TGTGCCAGCAGCGTAGTAGCTAGCGAGAACACCGGGGAGCTGTTTTTT. V usage is TRBV9 and J usage is TRBJ2-2; possibly TRBD2 for D (6 bases). The CDR3 is made up of 16 amino acids. CDR1 SGDLS and CDR2 YYNGEE come from the germline V gene. Trimming stripped 0 bases from V and 1 base from J, with 10 bases between.

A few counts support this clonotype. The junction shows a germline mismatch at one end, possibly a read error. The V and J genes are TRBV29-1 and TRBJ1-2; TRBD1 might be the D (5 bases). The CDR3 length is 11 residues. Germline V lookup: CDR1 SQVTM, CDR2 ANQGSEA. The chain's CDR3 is CSVGGEAPGIF. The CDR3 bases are TGCAGCGTCGGGGGGGAAGCGCCTGGGATCTTC.

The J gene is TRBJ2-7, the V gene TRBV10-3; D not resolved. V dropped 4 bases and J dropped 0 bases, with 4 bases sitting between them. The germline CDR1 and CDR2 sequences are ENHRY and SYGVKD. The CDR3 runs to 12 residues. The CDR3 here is CAISVVSYEQYF. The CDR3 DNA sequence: TGTGCCATCAGTGTTGTCTCCTACGAGCAGTACTTC.

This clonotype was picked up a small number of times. The CDR3 nucleotides are TGTGCCATCAGTGAGCGGCGCGATGAGCAGTTCTTC. Protein: CAISERRDEQFF. This chain uses TRBV10-3 with TRBJ2-1; no definite D call. CDR3 length: 12 residues. Looked up from germline, CDR1 is ENHRY and CDR2 is SYGVKD. V lost 2 bases and J lost 8, with 7 bases in between.

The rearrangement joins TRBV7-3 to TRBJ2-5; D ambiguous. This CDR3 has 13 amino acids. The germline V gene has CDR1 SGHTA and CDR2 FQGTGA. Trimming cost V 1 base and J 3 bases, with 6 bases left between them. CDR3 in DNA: TGTGCCAGCAGCTTAAAGCCCGAAGAGACCCAGTACTTC. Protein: CASSLKPEETQYF.